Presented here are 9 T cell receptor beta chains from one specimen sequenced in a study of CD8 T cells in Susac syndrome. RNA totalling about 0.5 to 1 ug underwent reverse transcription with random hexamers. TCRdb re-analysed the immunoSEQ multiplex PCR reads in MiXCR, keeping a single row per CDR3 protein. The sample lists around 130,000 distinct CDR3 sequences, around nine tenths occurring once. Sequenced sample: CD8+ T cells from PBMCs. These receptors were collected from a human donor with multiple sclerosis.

CDR3 DNA sequence: TGTGCCAGTAGTATCTCTCCAGGGGCCCTTCCTGAAGCTTTCTTT. It encodes CASSISPGALPEAFF. The V gene is TRBV19, the J gene TRBJ1-1, with a possible D match to TRBD1 (6 bases). CDR1 LNHDA and CDR2 SQIVND come from the germline V gene (reference sequence). The CDR3 sequence is 15 residues long. V lost 3 bases to trimming and J lost 6 bases, with 17 bases between them. The full variable domain, with the rest looked up from reference TRBV19 and TRBJ1-1, is DGGITQSPKYLFRKEGQNVTLSCEQNLNHDAMYWYRQDPGQGLRLIYYSQIVNDFQKGDIAEGYSVSREKKESFPLTVTSAQKNPTAFYLCASSISPGALPEAFFGQGTRLTVV.

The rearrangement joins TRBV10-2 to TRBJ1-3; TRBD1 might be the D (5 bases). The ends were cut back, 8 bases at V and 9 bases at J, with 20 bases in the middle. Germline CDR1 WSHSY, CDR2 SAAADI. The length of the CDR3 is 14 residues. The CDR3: CASGPGTDFVTIYF. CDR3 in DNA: TGCGCCAGCGGCCCCGGGACGGACTTTGTCACCATATATTTT.

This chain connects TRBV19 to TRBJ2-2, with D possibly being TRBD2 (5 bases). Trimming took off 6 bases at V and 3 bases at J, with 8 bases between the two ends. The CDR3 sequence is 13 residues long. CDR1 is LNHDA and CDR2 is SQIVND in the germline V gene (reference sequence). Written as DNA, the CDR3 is TGTGCCAGTAGACGGACTTACACCGGGGAGCTGTTTTTT. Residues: CASRRTYTGELFF.

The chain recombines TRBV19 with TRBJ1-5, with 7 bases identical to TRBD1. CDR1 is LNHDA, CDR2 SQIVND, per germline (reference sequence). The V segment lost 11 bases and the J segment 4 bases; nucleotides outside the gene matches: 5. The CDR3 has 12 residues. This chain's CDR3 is CAVQQGNQPQHF. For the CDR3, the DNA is TGTGCCGTCCAACAGGGGAATCAGCCCCAGCATTTT.

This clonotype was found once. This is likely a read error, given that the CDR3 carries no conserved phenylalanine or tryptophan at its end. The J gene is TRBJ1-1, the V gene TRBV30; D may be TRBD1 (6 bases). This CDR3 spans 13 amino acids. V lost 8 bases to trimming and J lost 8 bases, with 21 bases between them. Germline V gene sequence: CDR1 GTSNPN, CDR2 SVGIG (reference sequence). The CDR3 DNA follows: TGTGCCGGACGGGACATCGGCCGCGGGGAAGCTTTCCTT. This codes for CAGRDIGRGEAFL.

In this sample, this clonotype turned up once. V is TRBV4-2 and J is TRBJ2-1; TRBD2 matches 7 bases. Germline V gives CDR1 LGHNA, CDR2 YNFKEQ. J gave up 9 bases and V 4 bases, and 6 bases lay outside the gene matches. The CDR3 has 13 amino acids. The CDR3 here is CASSLAGAPEQFF. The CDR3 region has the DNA TGTGCCAGCAGCCTTGCGGGAGCGCCTGAGCAGTTCTTC.

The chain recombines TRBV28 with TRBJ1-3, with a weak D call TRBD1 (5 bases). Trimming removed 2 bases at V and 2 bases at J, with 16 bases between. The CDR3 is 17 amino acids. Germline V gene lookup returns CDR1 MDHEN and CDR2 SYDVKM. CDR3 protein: CASSLQFWGKAGNTIYF. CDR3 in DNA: TGTGCCAGCAGTTTACAATTCTGGGGCAAGGCTGGAAACACCATATATTTT.

The CDR3 here is CASSSRGAGNQPQHF. In DNA form, the CDR3 reads TGTGCCAGTAGTTCCAGGGGGGCGGGCAATCAGCCCCAGCATTTT. This chain links TRBV19 with TRBJ1-5; 7 bases map to TRBD1. This CDR3 has 15 residues. Germline lookup yields CDR1 LNHDA and CDR2 SQIVND (reference sequence). Germline trimming cut 5 bases from V and 2 bases from J; bases unmatched to any gene: 6. Supplemented by reference TRBV19 and TRBJ1-5, the full variable domain reads DGGITQSPKYLFRKEGQNVTLSCEQNLNHDAMYWYRQDPGQGLRLIYYSQIVNDFQKGDIAEGYSVSREKKESFPLTVTSAQKNPTAFYLCASSSRGAGNQPQHFGDGTRLSIL.

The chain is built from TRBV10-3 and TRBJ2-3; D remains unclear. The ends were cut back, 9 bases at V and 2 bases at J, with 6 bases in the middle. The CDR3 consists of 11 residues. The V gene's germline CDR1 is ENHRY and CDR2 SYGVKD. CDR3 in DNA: TGTGCCATGAGGACCACAGATACGCAGTATTTT. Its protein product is CAMRTTDTQYF.